This TCR beta chain was sequenced in a study of T cells in Graves' hyperthyroidism and ophthalmopathy. Patients aged 18 to 65 had newly diagnosed hyperthyroidism that had lasted under 2 months. This clonotype has just a few counts. Amplification yielded TCR beta CDR3 regions, with RNA transcripts as the source. The HTBI primer set drove a first-round RT-PCR of the TCR CDR3. MiXCR, applied by TCRdb to the multiplex PCR reads, yields one record per CDR3 protein. The repertoire holds fewer than 700,000 distinct CDR3 sequences, 15% to 20% seen once, with 3.8% in the top ten. Unmatched junction bases numbered 5, after V lost 3 bases and J lost 5 bases. The CDR3 totals 15 residues. Germline V lookup: CDR1 SGDLS, CDR2 YYNGEE.

Sequences were obtained from blood. The chain links TRBV9 to TRBJ2-2; 9 nucleotides agree with TRBD2. The clonotype was recovered from a woman in her twenties or thirties with Graves' hyperthyroidism. The CDR3 loop is CASSAGTSLTGELFF. The CDR3 DNA reads TGTGCCAGCAGCGCCGGGACTAGCTTAACCGGGGAGCTGTTTTTT. The full variable domain, in which reference TRBV9 and TRBJ2-2 provide the parts outside the CDR3, is DSGVTQTPKHLITATGQRVTLRCSPRSGDLSVYWYQQSLDQGLQFLIQYYNGEERAKGNILERFSAQQFPDLHSELNLSSLELGDSALYFCASSAGTSLTGELFFGEGSRLTVL.